A selection of T cell receptor beta chains follows, all from one sample in a study of blood T cell repertoires in COVID-19. Clones were sequenced by immunoSEQ multiplex PCR, and TCRdb holds only the in-frame ones, with some missing. The sample shows 85,000 to 95,000 clones, roughly 72% of them seen only once. The specimen sequenced was peripheral blood. The receptors here all came from a man between 65 and 85 years old with acute or convalescent COVID-19. The conserved cysteine and the conserved F or W are not part of the CDR3 here. Each record gives: J gene, V gene, CDR3 protein.

TRBJ2-3,TRBV20-1,SAPEVDTQY
TRBJ2-2,TRBV28,ASSFFGELF
TRBJ1-2,TRBV14,ASSQEPGIGYT
TRBJ1-1,TRBV12-3/TRBV12-4,ASTLGHAEAF
TRBJ2-7,TRBV5-4,ASSWGGYSGRDEQY
TRBJ2-2,TRBV19,ASRLRGLEGGELF
TRBJ1-2,TRBV6-1,ASSDFSMASSRGYGYT
TRBJ2-2,TRBV2,ASSEAGGNTGELF
TRBJ1-1,TRBV19,ASSIIYRGNTEAF
TRBJ1-3,TRBV2,ASREGYGNTIY
TRBJ1-5,TRBV18,ASSPDRGGNQPQH
TRBJ2-2,TRBV5-1,ASSLEPGGTGELF
TRBJ2-1,TRBV24-1,ATSVLGGSYNEQF
TRBJ1-3,TRBV5-1,ASSPGTGVMSSGNTIY
TRBJ2-1,TRBV28,ATHTQGISYNEQF
TRBJ2-7,TRBV28,ASSSRQAAYEQY
TRBJ2-2,TRBV2,ASNGAEKTGELF
TRBJ1-1,TRBV18,ASSTGQGIMTEAF
TRBJ1-4,TRBV12-3/TRBV12-4,ASKRSNEKLF
TRBJ2-7,TRBV2,ASSDGKAAARYEQY
TRBJ1-6,TRBV6-5,ASSSKGQGRNSPLH
TRBJ1-4,TRBV4-1,ASSRGQEKLF
TRBJ2-3,TRBV6-5,ASSWTAVSTDTQY
TRBJ1-2,TRBV5-6,ASSQTGANYGYT
TRBJ1-1,TRBV28,ASSGEQASWQFEAF
TRBJ2-2,TRBV7-3,ASSLFQGTNTGELF
TRBJ1-2,TRBV2,ASTESGGGLSYT
TRBJ1-5,TRBV18,ASSLAMAGSNQPQH
TRBJ1-2,TRBV5-4,ASSLTSRTNYGYT
TRBJ2-5,TRBV5-6,ASSLVWDSQETQY
TRBJ2-1,TRBV5-1,ASSLAVTGNEQF
TRBJ1-1,TRBV5-1,ASSFHSEVNTEAF
TRBJ2-2,TRBV7-8,ASSRIRGQGTGELF
TRBJ1-2,TRBV27,ASSTTGYGYT
TRBJ1-2,TRBV5-4,ASSLDASYGYT
TRBJ2-1,TRBV7-3,ASSLTTGQGTNEQF
TRBJ2-7,TRBV19,ASSLEQGYEQY
TRBJ1-2,TRBV19,ASSIRGQGNGYT
TRBJ2-1,TRBV5-1,ASSFRLALYNEQF
TRBJ1-1,TRBV2,ASSATGMNTEAF
TRBJ2-2,TRBV28,ASRQGGANTGELF
TRBJ2-1,TRBV7-2,ASSEYGQGRNEQF
TRBJ1-2,TRBV5-4,ASSLGGGTDYGYT
TRBJ1-1,TRBV6-5,ASIIGVPGTEAF
TRBJ2-2,TRBV5-4,ASSNRGQVTGELF
TRBJ1-5,TRBV6-1,ASSQRQGNQPQH
TRBJ2-3,TRBV9,ASSVDGRVGDTQY
TRBJ1-2,TRBV6-1,ASSEAQGFYYGYT
TRBJ1-1,TRBV4-1,ASSQFLDRGTEAF